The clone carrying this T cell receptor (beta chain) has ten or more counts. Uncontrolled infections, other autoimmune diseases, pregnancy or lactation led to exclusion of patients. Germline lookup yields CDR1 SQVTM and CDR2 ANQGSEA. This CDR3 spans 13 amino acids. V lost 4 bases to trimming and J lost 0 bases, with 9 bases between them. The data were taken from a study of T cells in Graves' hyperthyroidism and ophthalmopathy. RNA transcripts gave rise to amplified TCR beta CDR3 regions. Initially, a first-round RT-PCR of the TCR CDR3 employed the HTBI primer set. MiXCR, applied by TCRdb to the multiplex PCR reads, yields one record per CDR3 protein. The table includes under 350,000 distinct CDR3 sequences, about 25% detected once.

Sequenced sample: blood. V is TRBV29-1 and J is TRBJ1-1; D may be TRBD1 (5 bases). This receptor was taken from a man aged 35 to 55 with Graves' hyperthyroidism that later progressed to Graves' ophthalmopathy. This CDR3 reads CSVVGQLNTEAFF. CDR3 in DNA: TGCAGCGTTGTCGGACAATTGAACACTGAAGCTTTCTTT. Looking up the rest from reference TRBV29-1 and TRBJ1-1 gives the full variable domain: SAVISQKPSRDICQRGTSLTIQCQVDSQVTMMFWYRQQPGQSLTLIATANQGSEATYESGFVIDKFPISRPNLTFSTLTVSNMSPEDSSIYLCSVVGQLNTEAFFGQGTRLTVV.